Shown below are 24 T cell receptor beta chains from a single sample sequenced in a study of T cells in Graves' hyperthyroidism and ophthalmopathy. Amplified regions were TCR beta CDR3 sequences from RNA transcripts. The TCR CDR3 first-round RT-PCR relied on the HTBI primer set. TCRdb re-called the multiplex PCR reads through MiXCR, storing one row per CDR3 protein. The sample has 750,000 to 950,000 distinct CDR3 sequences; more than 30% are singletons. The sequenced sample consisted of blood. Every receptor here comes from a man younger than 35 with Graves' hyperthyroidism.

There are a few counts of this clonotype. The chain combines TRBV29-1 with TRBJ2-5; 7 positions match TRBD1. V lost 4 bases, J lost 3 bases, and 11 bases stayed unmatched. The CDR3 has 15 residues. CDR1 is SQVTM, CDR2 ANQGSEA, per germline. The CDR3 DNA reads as TGCAGCGTTGTCCACCCGAGGGGGCGGGAAGAGACCCAGTACTTC. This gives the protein CSVVHPRGREETQYF.

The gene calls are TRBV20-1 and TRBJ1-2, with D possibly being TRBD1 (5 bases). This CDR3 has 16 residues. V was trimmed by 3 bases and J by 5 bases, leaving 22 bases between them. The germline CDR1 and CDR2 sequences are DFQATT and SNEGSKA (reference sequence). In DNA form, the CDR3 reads TGCAGTGCTAGGTTGGATGGGGATAAGGGGTGGTATGGCTACACCTTC. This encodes CSARLDGDKGWYGYTF.

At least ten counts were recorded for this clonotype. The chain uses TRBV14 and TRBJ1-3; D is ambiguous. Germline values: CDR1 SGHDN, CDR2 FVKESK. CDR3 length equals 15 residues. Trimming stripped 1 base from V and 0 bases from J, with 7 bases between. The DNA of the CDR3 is TGTGCCAGCAGCCAAGCCTTAAGCTCTGGAAACACCATATATTTT. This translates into CASSQALSSGNTIYF. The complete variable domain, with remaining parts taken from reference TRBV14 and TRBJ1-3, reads EAGVTQFPSHSVIEKGQTVTLRCDPISGHDNLYWYRRVMGKEIKFLLHFVKESKQDESGMPNNRFLAERTGGTYSTLKVQPAELEDSGVYFCASSQALSSGNTIYFGEGSWLTVV.

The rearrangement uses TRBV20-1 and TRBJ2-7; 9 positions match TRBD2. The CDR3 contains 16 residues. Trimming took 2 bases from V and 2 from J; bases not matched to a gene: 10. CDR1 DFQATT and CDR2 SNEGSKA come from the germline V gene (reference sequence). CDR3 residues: CSARPARAGGAYEQYF. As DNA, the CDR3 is TGCAGTGCTAGACCCGCCAGAGCGGGAGGAGCCTACGAGCAGTACTTC.

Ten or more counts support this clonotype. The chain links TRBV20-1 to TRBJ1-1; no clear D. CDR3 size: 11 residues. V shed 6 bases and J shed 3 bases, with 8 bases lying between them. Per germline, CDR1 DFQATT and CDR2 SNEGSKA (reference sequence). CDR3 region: CSAHKDTEAFF. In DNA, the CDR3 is TGCAGTGCCCACAAGGACACTGAAGCTTTCTTT.

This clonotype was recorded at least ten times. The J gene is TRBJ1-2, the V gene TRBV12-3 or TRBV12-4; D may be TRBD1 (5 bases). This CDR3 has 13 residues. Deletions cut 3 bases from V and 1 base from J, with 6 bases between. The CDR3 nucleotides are TGTGCCAGCAGTTTCCAGGGTAACTATGGCTACACCTTC. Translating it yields CASSFQGNYGYTF.

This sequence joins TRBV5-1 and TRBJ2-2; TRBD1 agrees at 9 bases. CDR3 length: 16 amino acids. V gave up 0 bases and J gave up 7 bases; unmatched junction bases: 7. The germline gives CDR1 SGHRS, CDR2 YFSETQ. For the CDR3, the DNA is TGCGCCAGCAGCTTGGACGGGGACAGGGCCATCGGGGAGCTGTTTTTT. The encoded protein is CASSLDGDRAIGELFF.

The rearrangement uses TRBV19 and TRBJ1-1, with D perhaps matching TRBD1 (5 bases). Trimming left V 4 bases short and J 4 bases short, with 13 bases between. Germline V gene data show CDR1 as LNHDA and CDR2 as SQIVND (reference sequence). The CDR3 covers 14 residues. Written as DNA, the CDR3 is TGTGCCAGTAGTAAGCCGGGGCGAAGCACTGAAGCTTTCTTT. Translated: CASSKPGRSTEAFF.

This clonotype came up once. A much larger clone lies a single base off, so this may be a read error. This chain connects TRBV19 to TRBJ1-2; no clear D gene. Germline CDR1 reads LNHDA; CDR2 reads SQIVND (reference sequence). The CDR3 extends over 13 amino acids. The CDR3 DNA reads TGTGCCAGTAGTATTCTCGCAGACTATAGCTACACCTTC. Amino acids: CASSILADYSYTF.

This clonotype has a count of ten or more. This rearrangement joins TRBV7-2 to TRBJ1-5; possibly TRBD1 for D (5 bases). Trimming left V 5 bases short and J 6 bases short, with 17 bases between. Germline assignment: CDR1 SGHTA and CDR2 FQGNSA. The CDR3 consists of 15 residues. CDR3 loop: CASSPTVGSGQPQHF. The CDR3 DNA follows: TGTGCCAGCAGCCCGACAGTCGGCAGCGGTCAGCCCCAGCATTTT.

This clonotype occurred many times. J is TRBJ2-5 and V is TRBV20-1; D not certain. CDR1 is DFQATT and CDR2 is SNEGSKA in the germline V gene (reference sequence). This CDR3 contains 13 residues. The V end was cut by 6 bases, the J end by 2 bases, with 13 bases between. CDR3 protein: CSAPRASQETQYF. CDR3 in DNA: TGCAGTGCCCCCCGGGCTAGTCAAGAGACCCAGTACTTC.

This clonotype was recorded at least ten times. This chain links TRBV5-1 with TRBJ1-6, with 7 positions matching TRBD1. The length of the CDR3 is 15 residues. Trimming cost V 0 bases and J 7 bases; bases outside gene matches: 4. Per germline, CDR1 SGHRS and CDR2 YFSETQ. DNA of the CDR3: TGCGCCAGCAGCTTGGCCGGGACAGAGAATTCACCCCTCCACTTT. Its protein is CASSLAGTENSPLHF.

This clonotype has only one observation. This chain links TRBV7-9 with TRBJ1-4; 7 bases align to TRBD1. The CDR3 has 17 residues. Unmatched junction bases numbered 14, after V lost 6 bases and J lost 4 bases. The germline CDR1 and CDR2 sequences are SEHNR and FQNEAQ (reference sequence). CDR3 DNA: TGTGCCAGCAGTGATGGACAGGCGTCCAACCTTAATGAAAAACTGTTTTTT. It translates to CASSDGQASNLNEKLFF.

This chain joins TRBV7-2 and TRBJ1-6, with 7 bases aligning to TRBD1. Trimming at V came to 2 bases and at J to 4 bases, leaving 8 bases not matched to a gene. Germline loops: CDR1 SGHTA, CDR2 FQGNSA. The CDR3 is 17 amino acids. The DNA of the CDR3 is TGTGCCAGCAGCTTATATGGAGGGGGCGAGTATAATTCACCCCTCCACTTT. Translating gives CASSLYGGGEYNSPLHF. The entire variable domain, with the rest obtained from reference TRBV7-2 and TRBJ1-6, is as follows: GAGVSQSPSNKVTEKGKDVELRCDPISGHTALYWYRQSLGQGLEFLIYFQGNSAPDKSGLPSDRFSAERTGGSVSTLTIQRTQQEDSAVYLCASSLYGGGEYNSPLHFGNGTRLTVT.

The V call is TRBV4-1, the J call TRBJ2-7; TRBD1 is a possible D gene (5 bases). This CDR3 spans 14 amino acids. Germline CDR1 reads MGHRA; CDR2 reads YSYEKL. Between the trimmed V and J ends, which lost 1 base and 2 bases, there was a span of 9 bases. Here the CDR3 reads CASSQADRAYEQYF. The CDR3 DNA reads TGCGCCAGCAGCCAAGCAGACAGAGCCTACGAGCAGTACTTC.

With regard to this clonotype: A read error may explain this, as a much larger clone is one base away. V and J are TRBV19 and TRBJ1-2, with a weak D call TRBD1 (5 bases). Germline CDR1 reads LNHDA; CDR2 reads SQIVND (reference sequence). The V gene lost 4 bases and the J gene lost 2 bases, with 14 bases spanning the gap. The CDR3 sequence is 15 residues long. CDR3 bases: TGTGCCAGTAGTACGGCGGGGCAGCTCAACTATGGCTACACCTTC. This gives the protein CASSTAGQLNYGYTF.

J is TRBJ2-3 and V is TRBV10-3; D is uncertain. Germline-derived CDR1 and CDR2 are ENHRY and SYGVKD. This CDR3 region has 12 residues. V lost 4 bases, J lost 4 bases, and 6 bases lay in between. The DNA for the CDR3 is TGTGCCATCAGTGTAGAAGCAGATACGCAGTATTTT. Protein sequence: CAISVEADTQYF.

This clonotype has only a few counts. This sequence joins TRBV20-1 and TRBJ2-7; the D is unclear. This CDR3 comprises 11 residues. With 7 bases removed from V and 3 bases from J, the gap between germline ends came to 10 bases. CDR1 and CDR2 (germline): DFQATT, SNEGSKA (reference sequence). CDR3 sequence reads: CSVGRNYEQYF. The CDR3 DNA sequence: TGCAGTGTCGGACGGAACTACGAGCAGTACTTC.

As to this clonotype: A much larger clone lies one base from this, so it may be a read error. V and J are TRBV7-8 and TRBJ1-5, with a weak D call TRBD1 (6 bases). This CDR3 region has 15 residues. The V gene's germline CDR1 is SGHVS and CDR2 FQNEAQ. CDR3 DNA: TGTGCCAGCAGTCAGTTCGGGGGGCTTGGACAGCCCGAGCATTTT. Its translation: CASSQFGGLGQPEHF.

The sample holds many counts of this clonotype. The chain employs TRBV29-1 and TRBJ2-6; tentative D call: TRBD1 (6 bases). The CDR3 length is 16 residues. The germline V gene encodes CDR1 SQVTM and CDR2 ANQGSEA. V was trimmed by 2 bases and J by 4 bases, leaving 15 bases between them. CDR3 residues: CSVETGSQAGANVLTF. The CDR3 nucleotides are TGCAGCGTTGAAACAGGGTCCCAAGCAGGGGCCAACGTCCTGACTTTC.

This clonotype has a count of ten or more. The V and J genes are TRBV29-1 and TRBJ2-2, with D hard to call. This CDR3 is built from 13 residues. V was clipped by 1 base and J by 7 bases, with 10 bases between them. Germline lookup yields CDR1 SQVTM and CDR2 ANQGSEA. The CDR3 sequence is CSVEGDVDGELFF. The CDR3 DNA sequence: TGCAGCGTTGAAGGGGATGTGGACGGGGAGCTGTTTTTT.

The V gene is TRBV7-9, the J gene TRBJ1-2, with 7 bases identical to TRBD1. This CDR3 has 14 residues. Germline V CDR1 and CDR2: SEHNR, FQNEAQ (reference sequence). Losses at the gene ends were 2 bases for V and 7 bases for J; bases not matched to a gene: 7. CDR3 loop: CASSLKTGTGGYTF. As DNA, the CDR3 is TGTGCCAGCAGCTTAAAGACAGGGACCGGTGGCTACACCTTC.

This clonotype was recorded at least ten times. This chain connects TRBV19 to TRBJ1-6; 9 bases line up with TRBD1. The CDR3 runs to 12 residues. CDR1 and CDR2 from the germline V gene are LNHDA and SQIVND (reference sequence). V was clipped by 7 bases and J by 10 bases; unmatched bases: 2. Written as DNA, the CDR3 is TGTGCCAGTAAGACAGGGGGGTCACCCCTCCACTTT. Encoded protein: CASKTGGSPLHF.

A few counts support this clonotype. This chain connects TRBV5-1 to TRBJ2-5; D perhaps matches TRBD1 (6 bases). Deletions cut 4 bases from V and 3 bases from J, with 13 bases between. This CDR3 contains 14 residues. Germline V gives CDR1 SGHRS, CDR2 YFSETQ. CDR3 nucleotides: TGCGCCAGCAGCCAGACAGGCCCCGAAGAGACCCAGTACTTC. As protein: CASSQTGPEETQYF.